This TCR beta chain was documented in a study of blood T cell repertoires in COVID-19. Participant ages covered roughly 18 to 89 years across around 22 US areas. Symptom resolution, clearance, or two negative PCRs marked the recovered donors of Cohort 3. This clone was seen only a few times. The CDR3 covers 13 residues. Germline values: CDR1 SNHLY, CDR2 FYNNEI. Trimming left V 4 bases short and J 5 bases short, with 9 bases between. Clones were sequenced by immunoSEQ multiplex PCR, and TCRdb holds only the in-frame ones, with some missing. The sample contains about 370,000 clones, around 91% of which appear only once.

The chain is built from TRBV2 and TRBJ1-5, with D hard to call. Sequencing used PBMCs or T cells enriched from blood (not recorded which). The TCR originated in a man in his late teens or twenties who had recovered from COVID-19. CDR3 sequence reads: CASSVQVDQPQHF. In DNA, the CDR3 is TGTGCCAGCAGTGTCCAGGTGGATCAGCCCCAGCATTTT. The variable domain in full, completed from reference TRBV2 and TRBJ1-5, reads EPEVTQTPSHQVTQMGQEVILRCVPISNHLYFYWYRQILGQKVEFLVSFYNNEISEKSEIFDDQFSVERPDGSNFTLKIRSTKLEDSAMYFCASSVQVDQPQHFGDGTRLSIL.